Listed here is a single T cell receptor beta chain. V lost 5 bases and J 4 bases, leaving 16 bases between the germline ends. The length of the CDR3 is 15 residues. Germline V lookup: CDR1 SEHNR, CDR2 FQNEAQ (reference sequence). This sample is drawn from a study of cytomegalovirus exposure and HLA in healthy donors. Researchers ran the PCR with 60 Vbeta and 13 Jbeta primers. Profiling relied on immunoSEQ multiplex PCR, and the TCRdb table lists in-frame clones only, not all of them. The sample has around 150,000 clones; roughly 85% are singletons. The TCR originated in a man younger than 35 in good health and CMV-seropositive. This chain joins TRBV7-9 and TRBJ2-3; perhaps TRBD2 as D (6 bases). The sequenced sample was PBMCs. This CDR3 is CASSRWDSGADTQYF. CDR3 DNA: TGTGCCAGCAGCCGTTGGGACTCCGGAGCAGATACGCAGTATTTT.